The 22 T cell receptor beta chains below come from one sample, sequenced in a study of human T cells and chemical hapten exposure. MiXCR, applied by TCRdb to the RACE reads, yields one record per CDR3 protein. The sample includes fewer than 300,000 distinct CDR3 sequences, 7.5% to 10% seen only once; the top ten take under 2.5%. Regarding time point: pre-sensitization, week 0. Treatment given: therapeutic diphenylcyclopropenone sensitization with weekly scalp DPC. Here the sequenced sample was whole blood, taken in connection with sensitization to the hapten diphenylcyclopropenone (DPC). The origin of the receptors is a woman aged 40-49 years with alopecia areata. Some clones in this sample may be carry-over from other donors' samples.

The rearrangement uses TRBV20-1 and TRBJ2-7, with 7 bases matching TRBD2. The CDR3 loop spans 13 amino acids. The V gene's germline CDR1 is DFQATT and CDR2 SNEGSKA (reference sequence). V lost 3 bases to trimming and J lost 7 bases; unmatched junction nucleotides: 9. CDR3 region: CSASVAGVREQYF. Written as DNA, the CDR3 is TGCAGTGCTAGTGTTGCGGGAGTGAGGGAGCAGTACTTC.

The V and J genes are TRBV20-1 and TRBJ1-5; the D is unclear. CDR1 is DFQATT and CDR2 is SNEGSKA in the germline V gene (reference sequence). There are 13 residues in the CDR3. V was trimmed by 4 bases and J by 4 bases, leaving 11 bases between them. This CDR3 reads CSAIATANQPQHF. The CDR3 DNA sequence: TGCAGTGCTATCGCAACAGCGAATCAGCCCCAGCATTTT.

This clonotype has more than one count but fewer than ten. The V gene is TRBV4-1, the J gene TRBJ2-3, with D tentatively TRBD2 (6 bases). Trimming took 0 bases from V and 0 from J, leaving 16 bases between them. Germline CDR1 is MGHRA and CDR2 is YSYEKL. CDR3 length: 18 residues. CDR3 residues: CASSQDPWRDGSTDTQYF. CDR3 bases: TGCGCCAGCAGCCAAGATCCGTGGCGGGATGGAAGCACAGATACGCAGTATTTT.

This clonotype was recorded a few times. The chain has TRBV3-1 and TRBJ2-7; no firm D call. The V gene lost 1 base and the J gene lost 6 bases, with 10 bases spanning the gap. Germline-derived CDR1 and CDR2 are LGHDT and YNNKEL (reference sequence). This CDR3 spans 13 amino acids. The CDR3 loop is CASSQVDSGEQYF. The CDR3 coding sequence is TGTGCCAGCAGCCAAGTTGATTCGGGCGAGCAGTACTTC.

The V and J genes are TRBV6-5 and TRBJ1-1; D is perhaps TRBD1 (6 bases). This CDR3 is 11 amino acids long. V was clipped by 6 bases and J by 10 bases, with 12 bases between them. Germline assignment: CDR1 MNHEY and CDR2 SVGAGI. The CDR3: CASRTGNGAFF. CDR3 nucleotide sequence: TGTGCCAGCAGGACAGGAAACGGAGCTTTCTTT.

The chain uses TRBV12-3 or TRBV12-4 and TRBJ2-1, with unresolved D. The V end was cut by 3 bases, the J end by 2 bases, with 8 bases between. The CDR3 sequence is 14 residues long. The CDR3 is CASSFERAYNEQFF. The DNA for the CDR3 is TGTGCCAGCAGTTTTGAAAGGGCCTACAATGAGCAGTTCTTC.

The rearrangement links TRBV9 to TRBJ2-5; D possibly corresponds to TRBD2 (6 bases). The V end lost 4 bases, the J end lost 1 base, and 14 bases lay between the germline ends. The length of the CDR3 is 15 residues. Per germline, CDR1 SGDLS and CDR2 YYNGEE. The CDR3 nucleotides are TGTGCCAGCAGCCCCCGGAGGGGCTTCCAAGAGACCCAGTACTTC. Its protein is CASSPRRGFQETQYF. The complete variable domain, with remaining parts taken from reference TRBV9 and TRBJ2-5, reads DSGVTQTPKHLITATGQRVTLRCSPRSGDLSVYWYQQSLDQGLQFLIQYYNGEERAKGNILERFSAQQFPDLHSELNLSSLELGDSALYFCASSPRRGFQETQYFGPGTRLLVL.

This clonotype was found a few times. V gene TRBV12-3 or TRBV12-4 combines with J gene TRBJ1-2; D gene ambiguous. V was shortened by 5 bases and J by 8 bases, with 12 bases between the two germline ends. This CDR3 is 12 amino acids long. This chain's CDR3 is CASSPSEGGYTF. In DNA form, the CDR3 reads TGTGCCAGCAGTCCCTCGGAGGGCGGCTACACCTTC.

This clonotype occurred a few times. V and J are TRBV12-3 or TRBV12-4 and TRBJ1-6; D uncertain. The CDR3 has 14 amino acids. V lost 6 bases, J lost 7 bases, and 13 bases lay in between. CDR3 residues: CASSSGFLNSPLHF. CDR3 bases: TGTGCCAGCAGCTCGGGATTCCTGAATTCACCCCTCCACTTT.

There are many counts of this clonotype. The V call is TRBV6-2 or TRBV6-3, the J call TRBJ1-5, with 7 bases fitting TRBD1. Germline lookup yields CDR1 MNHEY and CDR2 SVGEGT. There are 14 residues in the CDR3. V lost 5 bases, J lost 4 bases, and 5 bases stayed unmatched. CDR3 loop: CASSRLDRNQPQHF. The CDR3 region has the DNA TGTGCCAGCAGTCGCTTGGACAGGAATCAGCCCCAGCATTTT.

CDR3 sequence reads: CASSLYRTALMYF. For the CDR3, the DNA is TGTGCCAGCAGTTTATATAGGACCGCACTGATGTACTTC. The chain carries TRBV28 and TRBJ2-7; D is ambiguous. Trimming took 1 base from V and 12 from J, leaving 16 bases between them. CDR1 and CDR2 (germline): MDHEN, SYDVKM. CDR3 size: 13 residues.

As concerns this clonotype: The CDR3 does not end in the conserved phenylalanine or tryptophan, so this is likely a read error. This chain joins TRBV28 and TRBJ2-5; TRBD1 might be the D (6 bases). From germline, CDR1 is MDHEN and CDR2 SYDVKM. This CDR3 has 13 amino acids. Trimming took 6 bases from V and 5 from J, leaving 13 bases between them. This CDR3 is CASSFGQTETQYL. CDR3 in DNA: TGTGCCAGCAGCTTTGGACAGACGGAGACCCAGTACTTG.

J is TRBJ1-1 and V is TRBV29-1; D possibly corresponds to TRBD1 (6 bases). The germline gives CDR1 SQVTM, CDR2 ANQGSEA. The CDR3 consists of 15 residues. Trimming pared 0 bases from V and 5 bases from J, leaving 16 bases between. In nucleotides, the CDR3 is TGCAGCGTTGAAGATCTGGACATCACAGGGACTGAAGCTTTCTTT. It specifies CSVEDLDITGTEAFF. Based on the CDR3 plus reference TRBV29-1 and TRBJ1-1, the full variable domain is SAVISQKPSRDICQRGTSLTIQCQVDSQVTMMFWYRQQPGQSLTLIATANQGSEATYESGFVIDKFPISRPNLTFSTLTVSNMSPEDSSIYLCSVEDLDITGTEAFFGQGTRLTVV.

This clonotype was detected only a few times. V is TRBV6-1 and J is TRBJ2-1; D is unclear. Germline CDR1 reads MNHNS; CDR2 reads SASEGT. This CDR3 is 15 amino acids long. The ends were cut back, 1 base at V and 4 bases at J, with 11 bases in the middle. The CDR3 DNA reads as TGTGCCAGCAGTGAAGTAATGATCACGTACAATGAGCAGTTCTTC. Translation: CASSEVMITYNEQFF.

CDR3 in amino acids: CASSPGQTSGNTIYF. The CDR3 region has the DNA TGCGCCAGCAGCCCGGGACAGACCTCTGGAAACACCATATATTTT. The chain has TRBV5-1 and TRBJ1-3, with 7 nucleotides matching TRBD1. From germline, CDR1 is SGHRS and CDR2 YFSETQ. The CDR3 length is 15 residues. V gave up 4 bases and J gave up 0 bases; unmatched junction bases: 4.

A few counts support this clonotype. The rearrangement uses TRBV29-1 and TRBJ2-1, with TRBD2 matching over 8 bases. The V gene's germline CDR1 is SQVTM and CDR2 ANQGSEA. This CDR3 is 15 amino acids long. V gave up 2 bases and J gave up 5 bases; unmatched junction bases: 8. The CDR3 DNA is TGCAGCGTTGAACCGGGAGGGGGACTCCACAATGAGCAGTTCTTC. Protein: CSVEPGGGLHNEQFF.

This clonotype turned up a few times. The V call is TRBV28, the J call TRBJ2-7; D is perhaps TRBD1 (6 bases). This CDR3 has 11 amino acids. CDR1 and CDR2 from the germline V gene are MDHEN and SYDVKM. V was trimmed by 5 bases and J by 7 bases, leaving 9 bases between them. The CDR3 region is CASSGRGEQYF. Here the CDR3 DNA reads TGTGCCAGCAGTGGAAGGGGGGAGCAGTACTTC.

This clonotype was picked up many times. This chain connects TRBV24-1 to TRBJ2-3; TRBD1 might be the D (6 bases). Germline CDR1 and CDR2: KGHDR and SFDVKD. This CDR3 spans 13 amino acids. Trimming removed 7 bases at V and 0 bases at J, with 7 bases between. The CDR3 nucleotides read TGTGCCACCAGGGACAGTAGCACAGATACGCAGTATTTT. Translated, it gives CATRDSSTDTQYF.

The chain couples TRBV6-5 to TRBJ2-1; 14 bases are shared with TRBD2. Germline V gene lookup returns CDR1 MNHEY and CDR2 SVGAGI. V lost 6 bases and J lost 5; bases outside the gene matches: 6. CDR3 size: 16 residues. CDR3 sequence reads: CASSYRTSGRNNEQFF. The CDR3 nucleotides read TGTGCCAGCAGCTACAGGACTAGCGGGAGGAACAATGAGCAGTTCTTC.

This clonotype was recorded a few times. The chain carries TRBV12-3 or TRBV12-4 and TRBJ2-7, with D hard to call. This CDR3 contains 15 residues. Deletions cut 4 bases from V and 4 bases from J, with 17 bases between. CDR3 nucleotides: TGTGCCAGCAGTTCCGGCCAGAGAGGCTCTTACGAGCAGTACTTC. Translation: CASSSGQRGSYEQYF.

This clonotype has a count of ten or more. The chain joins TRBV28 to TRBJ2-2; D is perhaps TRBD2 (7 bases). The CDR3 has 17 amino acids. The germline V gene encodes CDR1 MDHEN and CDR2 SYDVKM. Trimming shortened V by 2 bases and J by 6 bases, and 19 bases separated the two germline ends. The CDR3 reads CASSLDTDSGGPGELFF. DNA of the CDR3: TGTGCCAGCAGTTTAGACACTGATTCCGGGGGGCCCGGGGAGCTGTTTTTT. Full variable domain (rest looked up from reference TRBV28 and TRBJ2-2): DVKVTQSSRYLVKRTGEKVFLECVQDMDHENMFWYRQDPGLGLRLIYFSYDVKMKEKGDIPEGYSVSREKKERFSLILESASTNQTSMYLCASSLDTDSGGPGELFFGEGSRLTVL.

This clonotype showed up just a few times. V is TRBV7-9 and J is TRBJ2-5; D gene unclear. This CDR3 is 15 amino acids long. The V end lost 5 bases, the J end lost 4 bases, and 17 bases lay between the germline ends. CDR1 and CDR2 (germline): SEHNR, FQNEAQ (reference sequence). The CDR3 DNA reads TGTGCCAGCAGCCTGATGGCGGCGCCGTCAGAGACCCAGTACTTC. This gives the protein CASSLMAAPSETQYF.